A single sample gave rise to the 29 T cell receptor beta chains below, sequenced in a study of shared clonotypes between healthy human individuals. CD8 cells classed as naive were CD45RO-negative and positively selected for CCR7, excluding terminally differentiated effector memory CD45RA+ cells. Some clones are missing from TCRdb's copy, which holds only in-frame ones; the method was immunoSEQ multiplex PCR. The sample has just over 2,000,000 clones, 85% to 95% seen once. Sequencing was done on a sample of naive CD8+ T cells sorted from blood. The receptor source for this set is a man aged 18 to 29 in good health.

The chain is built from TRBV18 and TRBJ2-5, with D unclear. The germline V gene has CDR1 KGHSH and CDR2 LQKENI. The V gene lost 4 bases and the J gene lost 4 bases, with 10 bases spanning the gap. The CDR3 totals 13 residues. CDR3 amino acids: CASSLAELETQYF. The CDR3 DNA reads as TGTGCCAGCTCACTGGCTGAACTAGAGACCCAGTACTTC.

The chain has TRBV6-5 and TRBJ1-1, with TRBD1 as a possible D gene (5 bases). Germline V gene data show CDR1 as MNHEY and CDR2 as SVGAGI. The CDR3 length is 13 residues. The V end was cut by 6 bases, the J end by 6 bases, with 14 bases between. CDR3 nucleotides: TGTGCCAGCAGGCTTACTGGGGGACCTGAAGCTTTCTTT. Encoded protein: CASRLTGGPEAFF.

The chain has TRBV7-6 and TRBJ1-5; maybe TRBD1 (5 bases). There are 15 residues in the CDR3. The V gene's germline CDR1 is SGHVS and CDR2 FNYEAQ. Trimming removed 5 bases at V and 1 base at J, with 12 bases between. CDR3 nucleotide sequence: TGTGCCAGCAGCCCCGGGCGGGGGAGCAATCAGCCCCAGCATTTT. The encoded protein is CASSPGRGSNQPQHF.

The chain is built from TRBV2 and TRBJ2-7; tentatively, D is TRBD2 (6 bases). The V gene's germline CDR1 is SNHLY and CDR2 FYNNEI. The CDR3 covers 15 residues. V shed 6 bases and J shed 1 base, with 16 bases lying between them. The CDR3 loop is CASSLEWEDSYEQYF. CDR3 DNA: TGTGCCAGCAGCCTTGAGTGGGAGGATTCCTACGAGCAGTACTTC.

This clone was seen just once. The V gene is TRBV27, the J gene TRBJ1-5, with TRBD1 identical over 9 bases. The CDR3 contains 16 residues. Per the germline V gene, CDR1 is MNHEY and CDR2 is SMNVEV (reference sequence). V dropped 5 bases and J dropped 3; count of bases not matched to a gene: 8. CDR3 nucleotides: TGTGCCAGCAGTCCAGGGACAGGGTCCCTCAATCAGCCCCAGCATTTT. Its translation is CASSPGTGSLNQPQHF.

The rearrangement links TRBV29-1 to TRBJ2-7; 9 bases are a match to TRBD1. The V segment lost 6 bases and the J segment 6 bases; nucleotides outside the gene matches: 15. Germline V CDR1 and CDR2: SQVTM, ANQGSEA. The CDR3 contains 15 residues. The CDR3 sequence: CSVWGMGQGPGEQYF. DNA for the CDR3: TGCAGCGTCTGGGGGATGGGACAGGGTCCTGGCGAGCAGTACTTC.

The CDR3 loop is CASSFHVQGNQPQHF. CDR3 nucleotides: TGTGCCAGCAGCTTTCACGTTCAGGGGAATCAGCCCCAGCATTTT. This chain joins TRBV5-6 and TRBJ1-5; D might be TRBD1 (6 bases). Germline lookup yields CDR1 SGHDT and CDR2 YYEEEE. CDR3 length: 15 residues. Deletions cut 2 bases from V and 4 bases from J, with 13 bases between.

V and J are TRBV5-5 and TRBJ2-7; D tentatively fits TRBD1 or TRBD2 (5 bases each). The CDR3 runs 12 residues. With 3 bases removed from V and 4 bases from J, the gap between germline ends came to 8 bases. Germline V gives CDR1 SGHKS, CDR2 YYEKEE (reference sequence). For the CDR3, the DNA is TGTGCCAGCAGCTGGGACCAATACGAGCAGTACTTC. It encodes CASSWDQYEQYF. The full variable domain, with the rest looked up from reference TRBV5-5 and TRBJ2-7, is DAGVTQSPTHLIKTRGQQVTLRCSPISGHKSVSWYQQVLGQGPQFIFQYYEKEERGRGNFPDRFSARQFPNYSSELNVNALLLGDSALYLCASSWDQYEQYFGPGTRLTVT.

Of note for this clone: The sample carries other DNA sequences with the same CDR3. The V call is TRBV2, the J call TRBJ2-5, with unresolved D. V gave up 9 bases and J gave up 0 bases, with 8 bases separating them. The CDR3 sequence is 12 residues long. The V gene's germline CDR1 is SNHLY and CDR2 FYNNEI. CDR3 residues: CASSGNQETQYF. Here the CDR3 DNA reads TGTGCCAGTTCAGGCAACCAAGAGACCCAGTACTTC. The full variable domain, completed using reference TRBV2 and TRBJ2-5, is EPEVTQTPSHQVTQMGQEVILRCVPISNHLYFYWYRQILGQKVEFLVSFYNNEISEKSEIFDDQFSVERPDGSNFTLKIRSTKLEDSAMYFCASSGNQETQYFGPGTRLLVL.

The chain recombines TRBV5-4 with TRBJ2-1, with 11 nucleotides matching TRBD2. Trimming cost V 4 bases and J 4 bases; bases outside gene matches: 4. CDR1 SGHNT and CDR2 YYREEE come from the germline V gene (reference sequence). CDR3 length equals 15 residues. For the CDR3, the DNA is TGTGCCAGCAGCCCTAGCGGGAGGCCTTACAATGAGCAGTTCTTC. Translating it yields CASSPSGRPYNEQFF. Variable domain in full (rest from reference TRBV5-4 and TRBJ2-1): ETGVTQSPTHLIKTRGQQVTLRCSSQSGHNTVSWYQQALGQGPQFIFQYYREEENGRGNFPPRFSGLQFPNYSSELNVNALELDDSALYLCASSPSGRPYNEQFFGPGTRLTVL.

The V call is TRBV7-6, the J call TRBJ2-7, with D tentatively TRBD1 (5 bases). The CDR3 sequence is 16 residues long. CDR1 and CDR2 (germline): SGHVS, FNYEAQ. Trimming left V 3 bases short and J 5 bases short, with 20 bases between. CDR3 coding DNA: TGTGCCAGCAGCTTGGGGCGGTTCTCCGACACCCACGAGCAGTACTTC. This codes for CASSLGRFSDTHEQYF. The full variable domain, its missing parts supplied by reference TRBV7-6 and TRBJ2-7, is GAGVSQSPRYKVTKRGQDVALRCDPISGHVSLYWYRQALGQGPEFLTYFNYEAQQDKSGLPNDRFSAERPEGSISTLTIQRTEQRDSAMYRCASSLGRFSDTHEQYFGPGTRLTVT.

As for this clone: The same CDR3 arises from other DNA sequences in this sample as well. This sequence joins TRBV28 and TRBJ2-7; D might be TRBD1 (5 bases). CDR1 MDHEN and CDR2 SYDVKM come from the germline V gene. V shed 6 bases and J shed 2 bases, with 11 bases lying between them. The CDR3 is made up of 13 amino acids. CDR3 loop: CASSPGQTYEQYF. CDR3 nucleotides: TGTGCCAGCAGCCCTGGACAAACCTACGAGCAGTACTTC.

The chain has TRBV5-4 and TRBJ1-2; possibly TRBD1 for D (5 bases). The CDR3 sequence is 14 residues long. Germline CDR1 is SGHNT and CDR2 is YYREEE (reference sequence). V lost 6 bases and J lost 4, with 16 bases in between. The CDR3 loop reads CASNQGDDLYGYTF. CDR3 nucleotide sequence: TGTGCCAGCAACCAGGGAGATGACCTCTATGGCTACACCTTC.

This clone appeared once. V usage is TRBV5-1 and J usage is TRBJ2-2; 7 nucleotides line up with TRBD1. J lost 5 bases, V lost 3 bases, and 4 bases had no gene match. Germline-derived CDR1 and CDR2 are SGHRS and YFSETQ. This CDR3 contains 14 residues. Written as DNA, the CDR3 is TGCGCCAGCAGCTGGACAGGAGGTACCGGGGAGCTGTTTTTT. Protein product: CASSWTGGTGELFF.

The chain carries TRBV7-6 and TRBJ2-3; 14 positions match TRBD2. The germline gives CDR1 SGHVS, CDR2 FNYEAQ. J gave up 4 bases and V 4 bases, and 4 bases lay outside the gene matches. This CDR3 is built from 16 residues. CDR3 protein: CASSWGLAGAPDTQYF. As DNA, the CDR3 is TGTGCCAGCAGCTGGGGACTAGCGGGAGCCCCAGATACGCAGTATTTT.

As DNA, the CDR3 is TGTGCCAGTAGTATGGGGGACGGATTTAACTATGGCTACACCTTC. Translating it yields CASSMGDGFNYGYTF. The chain couples TRBV19 to TRBJ1-2; tentatively, D is TRBD1 (5 bases). V lost 3 bases and J lost 1, with 12 bases in between. Germline CDR1 LNHDA, CDR2 SQIVND (reference sequence). This CDR3 comprises 15 residues.

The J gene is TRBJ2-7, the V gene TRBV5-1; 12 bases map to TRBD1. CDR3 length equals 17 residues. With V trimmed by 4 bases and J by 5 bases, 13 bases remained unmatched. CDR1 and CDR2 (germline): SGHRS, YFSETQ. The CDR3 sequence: CASSVSGTGGLVHEQYF. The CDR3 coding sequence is TGCGCCAGCAGCGTCTCCGGGACAGGGGGCTTAGTTCACGAGCAGTACTTC. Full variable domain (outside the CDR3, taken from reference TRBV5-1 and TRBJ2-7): KAGVTQTPRYLIKTRGQQVTLSCSPISGHRSVSWYQQTPGQGLQFLFEYFSETQRNKGNFPGRFSGRQFSNSRSEMNVSTLELGDSALYLCASSVSGTGGLVHEQYFGPGTRLTVT.

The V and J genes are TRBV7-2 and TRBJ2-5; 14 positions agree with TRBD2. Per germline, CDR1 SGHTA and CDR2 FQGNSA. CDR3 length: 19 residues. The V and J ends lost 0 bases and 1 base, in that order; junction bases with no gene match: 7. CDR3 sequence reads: CASSLAPGLAGGPQETQYF. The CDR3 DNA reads TGTGCCAGCAGCTTAGCCCCCGGACTAGCGGGGGGCCCCCAAGAGACCCAGTACTTC.

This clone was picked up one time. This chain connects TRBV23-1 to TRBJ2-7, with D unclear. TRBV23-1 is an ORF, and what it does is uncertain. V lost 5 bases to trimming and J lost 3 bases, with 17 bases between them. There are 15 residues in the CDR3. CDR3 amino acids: CASSSLISPYYEQYF. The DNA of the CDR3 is TGCGCCAGCAGTTCTTTGATTTCCCCATACTACGAGCAGTACTTC.

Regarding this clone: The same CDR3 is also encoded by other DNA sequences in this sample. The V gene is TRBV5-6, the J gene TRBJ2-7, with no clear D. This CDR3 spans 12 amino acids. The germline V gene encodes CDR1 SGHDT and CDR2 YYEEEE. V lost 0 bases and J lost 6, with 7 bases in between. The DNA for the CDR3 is TGTGCCAGCAGCTTGGGATCGGGCGAGCAGTACTTC. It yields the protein CASSLGSGEQYF.

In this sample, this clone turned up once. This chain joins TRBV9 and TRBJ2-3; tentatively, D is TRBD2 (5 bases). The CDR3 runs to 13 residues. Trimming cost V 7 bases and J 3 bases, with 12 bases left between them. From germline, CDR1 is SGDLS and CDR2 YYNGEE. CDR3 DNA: TGTGCCAGCGGCAAGTCGGGGACAGATACGCAGTATTTT. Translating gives CASGKSGTDTQYF.

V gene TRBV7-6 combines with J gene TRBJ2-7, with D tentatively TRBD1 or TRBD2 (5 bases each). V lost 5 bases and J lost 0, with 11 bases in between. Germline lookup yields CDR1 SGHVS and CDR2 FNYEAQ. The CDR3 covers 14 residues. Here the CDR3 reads CASSLSGTSYEQYF. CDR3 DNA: TGTGCCAGCAGCCTCTCGGGGACCTCCTACGAGCAGTACTTC. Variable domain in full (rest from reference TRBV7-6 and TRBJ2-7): GAGVSQSPRYKVTKRGQDVALRCDPISGHVSLYWYRQALGQGPEFLTYFNYEAQQDKSGLPNDRFSAERPEGSISTLTIQRTEQRDSAMYRCASSLSGTSYEQYFGPGTRLTVT.

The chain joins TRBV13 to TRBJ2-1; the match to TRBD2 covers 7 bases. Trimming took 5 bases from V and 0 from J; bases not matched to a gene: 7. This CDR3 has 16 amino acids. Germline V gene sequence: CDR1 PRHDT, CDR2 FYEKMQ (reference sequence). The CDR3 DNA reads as TGTGCCAGCAGCCCTGGAGGCGGGAGCTCCTACAATGAGCAGTTCTTC. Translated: CASSPGGGSSYNEQFF.

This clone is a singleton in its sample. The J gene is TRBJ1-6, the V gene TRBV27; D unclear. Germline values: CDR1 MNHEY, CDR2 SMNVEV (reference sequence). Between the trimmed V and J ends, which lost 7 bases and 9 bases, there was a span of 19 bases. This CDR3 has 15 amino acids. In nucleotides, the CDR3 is TGTGCCAGCACCGACCTGGTATCCCTCGGTTCACCCCTCCACTTT. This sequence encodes CASTDLVSLGSPLHF.

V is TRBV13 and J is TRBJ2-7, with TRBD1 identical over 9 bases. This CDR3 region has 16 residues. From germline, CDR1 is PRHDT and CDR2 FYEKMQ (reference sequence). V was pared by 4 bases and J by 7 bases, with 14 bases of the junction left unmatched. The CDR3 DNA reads TGTGCCAGCAGCTCCCGGCGACAGGGGGTAGGGGTAGAGCAGTACTTC. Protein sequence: CASSSRRQGVGVEQYF. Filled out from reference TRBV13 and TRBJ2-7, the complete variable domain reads AAGVIQSPRHLIKEKRETATLKCYPIPRHDTVYWYQQGPGQDPQFLISFYEKMQSDKGSIPDRFSAQQFSDYHSELNMSSLELGDSALYFCASSSRRQGVGVEQYFGPGTRLTVT.

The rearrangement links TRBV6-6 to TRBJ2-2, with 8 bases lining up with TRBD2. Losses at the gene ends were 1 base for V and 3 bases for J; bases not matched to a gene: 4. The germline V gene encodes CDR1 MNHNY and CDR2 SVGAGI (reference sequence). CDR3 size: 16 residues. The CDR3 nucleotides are TGTGCCAGCAGTTACTTGACTAGCGCCGACACCGGGGAGCTGTTTTTT. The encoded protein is CASSYLTSADTGELFF.

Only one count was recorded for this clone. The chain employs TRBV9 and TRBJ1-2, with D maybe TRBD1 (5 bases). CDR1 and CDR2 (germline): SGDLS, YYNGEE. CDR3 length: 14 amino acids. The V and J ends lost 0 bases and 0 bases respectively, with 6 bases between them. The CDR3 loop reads CASSVGRANYGYTF. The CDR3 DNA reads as TGTGCCAGCAGCGTAGGCAGGGCTAACTATGGCTACACCTTC.

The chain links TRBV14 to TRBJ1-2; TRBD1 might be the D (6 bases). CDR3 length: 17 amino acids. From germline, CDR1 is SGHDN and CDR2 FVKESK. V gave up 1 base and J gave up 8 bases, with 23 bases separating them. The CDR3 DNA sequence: TGTGCCAGCAGCCAAGGCTACCTTTTAGAGTTACAGGGCGGCTACACCTTC. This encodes CASSQGYLLELQGGYTF.

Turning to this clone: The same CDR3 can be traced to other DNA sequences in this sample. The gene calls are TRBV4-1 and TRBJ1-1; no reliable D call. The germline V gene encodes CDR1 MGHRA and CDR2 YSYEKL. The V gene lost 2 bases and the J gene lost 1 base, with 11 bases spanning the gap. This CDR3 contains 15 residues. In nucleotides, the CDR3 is TGCGCCAGCAGCCAAACGGGCCAGGCGAACACTGAAGCTTTCTTT. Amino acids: CASSQTGQANTEAFF.